This T cell receptor (beta chain) stems from a study of graft-versus-host responses after intestinal transplantation listed by TCRdb under 2021. About the full investigation: The transplants that recipients received were multivisceral, liver-intestinal, or isolated intestinal. Samples from a few later patients were sequenced in-house on an Illumina MiSeq with MiXCR processing rather than by the commercial service. After intestinal transplantation, graft-versus-host and host-versus-graft alloreactive T cell clones in the graft, circulation and bone marrow were tracked using bulk TCR-beta CDR3 sequencing. A cohort of more than 20 intestinal transplant recipients, including one retransplant, was enrolled, and 3 patients lacking pretransplant specimens were excluded. Every recipient was given anti-thymocyte globulin induction, followed by around three years of maintenance tacrolimus and steroids. A peak of at least 4% donor T cells among recipient peripheral blood mononuclear cells was the definition used for donor T cell macrochimerism. To identify alloreactive clones, pre-transplant mixed lymphocyte reaction products were sequenced and compared with unstimulated pre-transplant donor and recipient T cells.

As regards this clone: Its antigen is currently not known. It has no much larger one-base neighbor in the sample; base qualities were not kept.

The investigation overall reported the following: High GvH to HvG T cell clonal ratios were observed in the allografts of patients with donor T cell macrochimerism. The relatively low number and heterogeneity of intestinal transplant patients limited the conclusions. Early after transplant, peak levels of circulating GvH clones were found to be associated with declines in HvG clones. GvH clones were detected in recipient bone marrow, and some of these GvH clones were observed earlier in ileal mucosa or blood, consistent with an intestinal mucosal origin.

In the paper's terms, the time point label means: cells obtained before transplantation from donor or recipient. CD3+CD4+ and CD3+CD8+ populations were FACS-sorted from unstimulated pre-transplant donor and recipient cells taken from spleen or lymph nodes. Receptor libraries were prepared by the immunoSEQ multiplex PCR assay. For most patients, genomic DNA was isolated with the Qiagen DNeasy Blood and Tissue Kit and shipped frozen to Adaptive Biotechnologies for TCR sequencing. Adaptive Biotechnologies carried out high-throughput TCR-beta CDR3 sequencing of genomic DNA for most patients. As for how the authors treated the data: TCR sequencing data for around 20 patients were retrieved from Adaptive's ImmunoSEQ software; three other patients were processed with MiXCR and VDJtools. CD4 versus CD8 sorting errors were corrected by removing sequences found in both subsets at a frequency ratio below 5:1. Because the origin of CDR3 nucleotide sequences shared between donor and recipient could not be assigned, those sequences were removed. To count as alloreactive, a clone needed at least 2-fold expansion over unstimulated cells and a minimum CFSE-low frequency of 0.002% (template counts) or 0.001% (read counts). Clones were considered mappable if detected in sequenced pre-transplant spleen, lymph node, or MLR CFSE-low populations of the donor or recipient. Cumulative frequency of alloreactive clones was calculated as a percentage of all sequences weighted by copy number. TCRdb's version of the immuneACCESS table is confined to in-frame rearrangements and falls short of the full clone set. An unresolved V gene accounts for under half of the shortfall where checked; the remainder is of unknown origin. D and trimming were read from the DNA, whereas the V and J calls and clone size are those reported in that table. The sample table lists about 86,000 clones, about 88% of them with a count of one. The top ten clones comprise roughly 0.28% of the sample.

V trim: 9 bases; J trim: 10 bases; unmatched bases: 16. CDR1 and CDR2, per the germline V gene, are SGHTS and YDEGEE. Including the terminal cysteine and phenylalanine, the CDR3 comprises 14 residues. Kept here is only the CDR3 DNA, which spans 42 bases and is read in frame from base 1. The sequence is built from TRBV5-8 and TRBJ1-2, and TRBD1 matches 9 of the central bases. The starting material was unstimulated CD4+ T cells sorted from spleen or lymph node cells, obtained before transplant. The source is a human donor who was the organ donor for an intestinal transplant. CDR3 region: CATWGGQGQRFYTF. The DNA sequence is TGTGCCACCTGGGGGGGACAGGGCCAACGATTCTACACCTTC.